The present TCR beta chain was sequenced within a study of cytomegalovirus exposure and HLA in healthy donors. PCR involved 60 Vbeta and 13 Jbeta primers. The table came from immunoSEQ multiplex PCR; TCRdb's copy has only in-frame clones and leaves some out. The data contain about 160,000 clones, around nine tenths of them seen just once; the ten biggest clones take up about 0.85%. Looked up from germline, CDR1 is MNHNS and CDR2 is SASEGT. V lost 0 bases to trimming and J lost 8 bases; unmatched junction nucleotides: 5. The CDR3 sequence is 15 residues long. As for this clone: Its matching antigen is unknown.

Study observations and caveats: The sole available immune exposure information was CMV serostatus. HLA allele associations emerged for around 15,000 TCR beta sequences in a later analysis, at 0.05 false discovery rate.

The sequence was obtained from a woman in her twenties or thirties in good health and CMV-seronegative. The specimen sequenced was PBMCs. The chain links TRBV6-1 to TRBJ1-4, with TRBD1 matching over 8 bases. The CDR3 is CASSEARQGAEKLFF. CDR3 in DNA: TGTGCCAGCAGTGAAGCGCGTCAGGGGGCGGAAAAACTGTTTTTT.